Presented here are 8 T cell receptor beta chains from one specimen sequenced in a study of blood T cell repertoires in COVID-19. The method was immunoSEQ multiplex PCR; TCRdb's version includes in-frame clones alone and lacks a portion of them. Counted here are about 110,000 clones, more than 70% occurring once; the ten biggest clones make up about 4.2%. Sample: peripheral blood. The receptors stem from a human donor in a cohort sampled during active COVID-19.

This clone was recorded at least ten times. The chain recombines TRBV6-2 or TRBV6-3 with TRBJ2-1; possible D gene TRBD2, 6 bases. CDR1 MNHEY and CDR2 SVGEGT come from the germline V gene. The CDR3 runs to 16 residues. V lost 0 bases and J lost 4, with 13 bases in between. This CDR3 reads CASSYSASDRYNEQFF. The DNA for the CDR3 is TGTGCCAGCAGTTACTCGGCTAGCGATAGGTACAATGAGCAGTTCTTC.

The chain is built from TRBV11-2 and TRBJ1-2, with 8 bases lining up with TRBD1. The length of the CDR3 is 14 residues. J was trimmed by 8 bases and V by 5 bases; bases with no gene match: 10. Looked up from germline, CDR1 is SGHAT and CDR2 is FQNNGV. CDR3 DNA: TGTGCCAGCAGCCAGGACAGGGTGTTCAGGGGCTACACCTTC. The encoded protein is CASSQDRVFRGYTF.

The chain has TRBV27 and TRBJ1-5; D gene unclear. This CDR3 is built from 16 residues. V was clipped by 2 bases and J by 1 base, with 12 bases between them. Germline V lookup: CDR1 MNHEY, CDR2 SMNVEV (reference sequence). The CDR3: CASSLNGRGSNQPQHF. CDR3 bases: TGTGCCAGCAGTTTAAACGGACGAGGGAGCAATCAGCCCCAGCATTTT.

The gene calls are TRBV10-3 and TRBJ1-3, with 7 bases that match TRBD1. This CDR3 contains 15 residues. CDR1 and CDR2 from the germline V gene are ENHRY and SYGVKD. Trimming removed 11 bases from V and 4 bases from J; junction bases left unmatched: 14. CDR3 sequence (DNA): TGTGCCTCCGACCCGACCGGGACAGAAGGAAACACCATATATTTT. Its translation: CASDPTGTEGNTIYF.

The rearrangement joins TRBV3-1 (or the pseudogene TRBV3-2) to TRBJ1-2, with D tentatively TRBD1 (5 bases). The germline CDR1 and CDR2 sequences are LGHDT and YNNKEL (reference sequence). The CDR3 totals 14 residues. Trimming removed 4 bases from V and 2 bases from J, with 11 bases in between. CDR3 protein: CASSPGHKNYGYTF. The CDR3 DNA follows: TGTGCCAGCAGCCCAGGACACAAAAACTATGGCTACACCTTC.

This clone came up once. The V call is TRBV10-3, the J call TRBJ2-3; 8 bases are a match to TRBD2. J gave up 3 bases and V 11 bases, and 10 bases lay outside the gene matches. In germline, CDR1 is ENHRY, CDR2 SYGVKD. This CDR3 has 14 residues. In DNA form, the CDR3 reads TGTGCCGCAACTCCGGGACTAGTAACAGATACGCAGTATTTT. Translating it yields CAATPGLVTDTQYF.

The chain employs TRBV12-5 and TRBJ1-2; TRBD1 matches at 9 bases. The CDR3 totals 12 residues. CDR1 and CDR2 (germline): LGHNT, FRNRAP. Trimming removed 2 bases from V and 8 bases from J; junction bases left unmatched: 0. CDR3 DNA sequence: TGTGCTAGTGGTTTGACAGGGGGCGGCTACACCTTC. Amino acids: CASGLTGGGYTF. The whole variable domain, filled in from reference TRBV12-5 and TRBJ1-2, reads DARVTQTPRHKVTEMGQEVTMRCQPILGHNTVFWYRQTMMQGLELLAYFRNRAPLDDSGMPKDRFSAEMPDATLATLKIQPSEPRDSAVYFCASGLTGGGYTFGSGTRLTVV.

The J gene is TRBJ2-5, the V gene TRBV20-1, with TRBD1 as a possible D gene (5 bases). Germline V lookup: CDR1 DFQATT, CDR2 SNEGSKA (reference sequence). V was clipped by 2 bases and J by 7 bases, with 8 bases between them. The CDR3 is 11 residues long. CDR3 bases: TGCAGTGCTAGACCCCAGGGGACCCAGTACTTC. Amino acid sequence: CSARPQGTQYF.